This T cell receptor beta chain was profiled in a study of blood T cell repertoires in COVID-19. Adults between roughly 18 and 95 years of age took part from 24 US areas. Participants' own reports of clinical history determined their cohort assignment. This clone was counted a single time. Data came from immunoSEQ multiplex PCR; TCRdb stores just in-frame clones and leaves some out. The profile shows 250,000 to 400,000 clones, roughly 90% of them singletons. CDR3 size: 14 residues. The V gene lost 6 bases and the J gene lost 1 base, with 12 bases spanning the gap. Germline assignment: CDR1 KGHSH and CDR2 LQKENI.

The TCR was taken from a man aged 60 to 75 who had recovered from COVID-19. The chain recombines TRBV18 with TRBJ2-5; D is possibly TRBD1 (6 bases). Sequencing used PBMCs or T cells enriched from blood (not recorded which). In nucleotides, the CDR3 is TGTGCCAGCTCGCCAGTGACAGGCCAAGAGACCCAGTACTTC. This codes for CASSPVTGQETQYF.